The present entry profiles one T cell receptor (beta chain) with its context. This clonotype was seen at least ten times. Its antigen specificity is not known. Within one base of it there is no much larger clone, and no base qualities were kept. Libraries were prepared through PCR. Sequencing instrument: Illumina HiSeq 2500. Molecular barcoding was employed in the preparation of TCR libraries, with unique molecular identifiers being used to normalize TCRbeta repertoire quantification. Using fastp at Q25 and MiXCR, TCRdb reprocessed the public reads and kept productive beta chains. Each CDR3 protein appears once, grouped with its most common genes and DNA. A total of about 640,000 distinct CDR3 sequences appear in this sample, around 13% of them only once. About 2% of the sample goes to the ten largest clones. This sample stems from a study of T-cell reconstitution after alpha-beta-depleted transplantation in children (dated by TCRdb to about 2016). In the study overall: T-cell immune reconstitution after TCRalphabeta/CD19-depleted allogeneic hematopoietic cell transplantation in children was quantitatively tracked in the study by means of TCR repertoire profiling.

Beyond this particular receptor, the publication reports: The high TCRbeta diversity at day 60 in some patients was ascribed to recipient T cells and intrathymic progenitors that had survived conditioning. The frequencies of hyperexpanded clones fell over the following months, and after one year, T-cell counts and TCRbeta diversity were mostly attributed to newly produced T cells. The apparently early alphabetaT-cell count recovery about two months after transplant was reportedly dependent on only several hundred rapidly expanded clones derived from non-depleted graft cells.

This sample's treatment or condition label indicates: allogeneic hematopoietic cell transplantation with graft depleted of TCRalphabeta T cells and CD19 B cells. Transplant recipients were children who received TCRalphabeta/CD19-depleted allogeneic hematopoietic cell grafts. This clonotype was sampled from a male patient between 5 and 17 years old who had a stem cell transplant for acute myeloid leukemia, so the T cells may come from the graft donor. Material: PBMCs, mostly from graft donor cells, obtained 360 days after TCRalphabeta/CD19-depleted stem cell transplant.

The CDR3: CAIGRDYRSYEQYF. The DNA sequence follows: TGTGCCATAGGACGGGACTACCGATCCTACGAGCAGTACTTC. The V gene is TRBV28 and the J gene is TRBJ2-7; the junction holds 7 bases that match TRBD2. According to the germline V gene, CDR1 reads MDHEN and CDR2 reads SYDVKM. Trimming accounts for 10 bases at V and 1 base at J, while the number of junction bases matched to no gene is 10. The CDR3 spans 14 residues, from the cysteine through the phenylalanine. Here the CDR3 DNA is all that survives: 42 bases in frame from base 1.